This is a list of T cell receptor beta chains from one sample in a study of CD8 T cells in ankylosing spondylitis. Via MiXCR, TCRdb re-called the 5' RACE reads, giving one row per CDR3 protein. Found here are around 320,000 distinct CDR3 sequences, less than 25% of them singletons; the top ten hold about 4%. The sample comprised blood, either unsorted or a sorted T cell fraction (not recorded which). All receptors come from a female donor with ankylosing spondylitis or in good health (not recorded which). The CDR3 runs from the conserved cysteine through the conserved F or W. The D gene is left open where the match is weak. Clone size is not always given. Where it is, it says once, few, many or a class for expanded clones.

size,D,V,J,CDR3,DNA
once,.,TRBV18,TRBJ2-4,CASSRSEGENIQYF,TGTGCCAGCTCACGGAGTGAGGGGGAAAACATTCAGTACTTC
many,.,TRBV5-1,TRBJ2-1,CASSSRGNEQFF,TGCGCCAGCAGCTCTCGTGGCAATGAGCAGTTCTTC
.,.,TRBV3-1,TRBJ2-3,CASSQEGQGGFTDTQYF,TGTGCCAGCAGCCAAGAGGGGCAGGGCGGTTTCACAGATACGCAGTATTTT
.,.,TRBV4-3,TRBJ1-4,CASSFVKEEKLFF,TGCGCCAGCAGCTTCGTCAAGGAGGAAAAACTGTTTTTT
few,.,TRBV7-8,TRBJ2-5,CASINPSVETQYF,TGTGCCAGCATAAACCCCTCCGTAGAGACCCAGTACTTC
.,TRBD2,TRBV7-2,TRBJ2-7,CASSYRTSGNYEQYF,TGTGCCAGCAGCTATCGGACTAGCGGAAACTACGAGCAGTACTTC
many,TRBD2,TRBV7-2,TRBJ2-2,CASSFLLAGVNTGELFF,TGTGCCAGCAGCTTCCTCTTAGCGGGAGTTAACACCGGGGAGCTGTTTTTT
few,.,TRBV5-1,TRBJ2-4,CASSPGWSRPAVKNIQYF,TGCGCCAGCAGCCCCGGATGGTCTAGACCCGCAGTGAAAAACATTCAGTACTTC
.,TRBD2,TRBV11-1,TRBJ2-7,CASSLISSGTYEQYF,TGTGCCAGCAGCTTAATTAGTAGCGGGACCTACGAGCAGTACTTC
many,TRBD1,TRBV10-3,TRBJ1-2,CAITNSRDRKGYTF,TGTGCCATCACCAACTCCCGGGACAGGAAGGGCTACACCTTC
few,.,TRBV4-3,TRBJ2-5,CASSQVLGRETQYF,TGCGCCAGCAGCCAAGTACTGGGCCGGGAGACCCAGTACTTC
.,.,TRBV7-9,TRBJ1-3,CASSRGENTIYF,TGTGCCAGCAGCCGAGGGGAAAACACCATATATTTT
many,.,TRBV6-2/TRBV6-3,TRBJ2-1,CASSYLPGSNRGYNEQFF,TGTGCCAGCAGTTACCTCCCGGGGTCGAACCGGGGGTACAATGAGCAGTTCTTC
many,TRBD1,TRBV29-1,TRBJ2-2,CSGGQGLTGELFF,TGCAGCGGGGGACAGGGGCTCACCGGGGAGCTGTTTTTT
.,TRBD2,TRBV27,TRBJ2-1,CASTKWASGALRNEQFF,TGTGCCAGCACCAAGTGGGCTAGCGGGGCCCTAAGGAATGAGCAGTTCTTC
few,.,TRBV28,TRBJ2-7,CASRAFRHGYEQYF,TGTGCCAGCAGAGCCTTCCGACACGGGTACGAGCAGTACTTC
few,.,TRBV25-1,TRBJ2-7,CASSETGRPYEQYF,TGTGCCAGCAGTGAGACAGGGAGGCCCTACGAGCAGTACTTC
.,TRBD2,TRBV18,TRBJ2-1,CASSLSGGVNEQFF,TGTGCCAGCTCACTAAGCGGGGGAGTCAATGAGCAGTTCTTC
.,.,TRBV29-1,TRBJ2-1,CSVVQEVSYNEQFF,TGCAGCGTTGTGCAGGAGGTCTCCTACAATGAGCAGTTCTTC
.,.,TRBV7-8,TRBJ2-1,CASNRGQVIGGEQFF,TGTGCCAGCAACCGGGGGCAGGTCATAGGAGGGGAGCAGTTCTTC
.,.,TRBV11-2,TRBJ2-1,CASSLDWTSYNEQFF,TGTGCCAGCAGCTTAGATTGGACAAGCTACAATGAGCAGTTCTTC
few,.,TRBV10-3,TRBJ2-3,CAISENKHSTDTQYF,TGTGCCATCAGTGAAAACAAACACTCCACAGATACGCAGTATTTT
.,TRBD2,TRBV12-3/TRBV12-4,TRBJ2-2,CASSSHTRASGRRSGELFF,TGTGCCAGCAGCTCTCATACCCGGGCTAGCGGGAGGAGATCCGGGGAGCTGTTTTTT
few,TRBD2,TRBV20-1,TRBJ2-1,CSATSGLLNEQFF,TGCAGTGCCACTAGCGGGCTGTTGAATGAGCAGTTCTTC
many,.,TRBV12-3/TRBV12-4,TRBJ1-3,CASSYTGVLSGNTIYF,TGTGCCAGCAGTTATACAGGTGTCCTCTCTGGAAACACCATATATTTT
.,.,TRBV20-1,TRBJ1-3,CSARVPSGNTIYF,TGCAGTGCTAGAGTCCCCTCTGGAAACACCATATATTTT
few,.,TRBV15,TRBJ2-1,CATSRTDGLYNEQFF,TGTGCCACCAGCAGAACTGATGGACTGTACAATGAGCAGTTCTTC
many,.,TRBV7-2,TRBJ2-1,CASSFDGPGYNEQFF,TGTGCCAGCAGCTTCGATGGGCCCGGGTACAATGAGCAGTTCTTC
.,.,TRBV5-5,TRBJ1-1,CASSTEGDTEAFF,TGTGCCAGCAGCACAGAAGGTGACACTGAAGCTTTCTTT
.,TRBD1,TRBV6-2/TRBV6-3,TRBJ1-1,CASSSDRGSMNTEAFF,TGTGCCAGCAGTTCAGACAGGGGCAGTATGAACACTGAAGCTTTCTTT
many,.,TRBV6-1,TRBJ1-6,CASSPGPLSPLHF,TGTGCCAGCAGTCCCGGGCCGCTTTCACCCCTCCACTTT
few,.,TRBV10-3,TRBJ1-1,CATKRQLNTEAFF,TGTGCCACTAAACGACAGCTGAACACTGAAGCTTTCTTT
few,TRBD2,TRBV10-3,TRBJ2-7,CAIGGGEQYF,TGTGCCATCGGGGGGGGCGAGCAGTACTTC
few,.,TRBV19,TRBJ2-1,CASSPRDPNEQFF,TGTGCCAGTAGTCCCCGGGACCCAAATGAGCAGTTCTTC
few,TRBD2,TRBV29-1,TRBJ2-7,CSALSGRITGEQYF,TGCAGCGCCCTAAGCGGGAGAATAACGGGCGAGCAGTACTTC
.,.,TRBV7-8,TRBJ2-7,CASGGRGTSYEQYF,TGTGCCTCCGGGGGCAGGGGGACCTCCTACGAGCAGTACTTC
once,TRBD2,TRBV20-1,TRBJ2-3,CSAPNRKREGSDTQYF,TGCAGTGCTCCCAACCGAAAGCGGGAGGGCTCAGATACGCAGTATTTT
.,TRBD1,TRBV5-1,TRBJ2-3,CASSLARGSTDTQYF,TGCGCCAGCAGCTTGGCCAGGGGGAGCACAGATACGCAGTATTTT
.,.,TRBV19,TRBJ2-3,CASRVSSRSTDTQYF,TGTGCCAGTAGAGTCTCTAGCCGAAGCACAGATACGCAGTATTTT
.,.,TRBV28,TRBJ1-5,CASSRTPGRNQPQHF,TGTGCCAGCAGCCGCACTCCAGGGCGAAATCAGCCCCAGCATTTT
.,.,TRBV7-2,TRBJ2-3,CASSFQIIQGRDTQYF,TGTGCCAGCAGCTTTCAAATTATACAGGGCAGAGATACGCAGTATTTT
many,.,TRBV7-3,TRBJ2-1,CASSSRPGGNEQFF,TGTGCCAGCAGCTCCCGGCCAGGGGGGAATGAGCAGTTCTTC
.,.,TRBV4-1,TRBJ2-1,CASSQENPVGQFF,TGCGCCAGCAGCCAAGAAAACCCCGTCGGGCAGTTCTTC
few,.,TRBV6-1,TRBJ2-5,CASSTPDDIQETQYF,TGTGCCAGCAGTACCCCCGACGACATCCAAGAGACCCAGTACTTC
.,TRBD1,TRBV5-6,TRBJ1-1,CASSSTGGFAEAFF,TGTGCCAGCAGCAGTACAGGGGGCTTCGCTGAAGCTTTCTTT